The 19 T cell receptor beta chains below all came from one sample that was sequenced in a study of post-analysis software for immune sequencing data (dated by TCRdb to the mid-2010s). The study at large found these results: Significantly higher frequencies in patients than in controls were found for roughly 5 TRBV segments, including TRBV5-6, TRBV5-1 and TRBV20-1.

The antigens of these receptors remain unknown. Receptor amplification or capture employed PCR. Sequencing was carried out with an Illumina HiSeq 2500. To reduce PCR and sequencing biases, unique molecular identifiers were incorporated into the TCR beta cDNA libraries. The raw public data were reprocessed by TCRdb itself: fastp quality trimming at Q25, MiXCR clonotype calling, in-frame beta chains only. When rows share a CDR3 protein, they turn into one entry using the most common DNA and genes. This sample has about 820,000 distinct CDR3 sequences in its table, and around 53% of those were observed once. The ten largest clones represent under 6% of the sample. Sequencing used blood. These receptors came from a girl aged 5-17 years with multiple sclerosis.

This chain joins TRBV7-3 and TRBJ2-7, with TRBD1 matching over 7 bases. Germline CDR1 is SGHTA and CDR2 is FQGTGA. With 4 bases clipped from V and 0 bases from J, the junction kept 6 bases outside the gene matches. CDR3 length: 15 amino acids. The CDR3: CASSSGQLSSYEQYF. The CDR3 coding sequence is TGTGCCAGCAGCTCGGGACAGCTCAGCTCCTACGAGCAGTACTTC.

V is TRBV7-9 and J is TRBJ2-5, with 10 bases aligning to TRBD2. The end of the DNA is better explained by TRBJ2-7, so the J call may be wrong. The CDR3 has 15 amino acids. Germline CDR1 reads SEHNR; CDR2 reads FQNEAQ (reference sequence). In DNA, the CDR3 is TGTGCCAGCAGCTTAGTGGCTAGCGGGAGTTACGAGCAGTACTTC. Protein sequence: CASSLVASGSYEQYF.

This clonotype was seen a handful of times. The chain links TRBV10-3 to TRBJ2-7; 9 bases are a match to TRBD1. The CDR3 extends over 15 amino acids. The J segment lost 6 bases and the V segment lost 2 bases, leaving 8 bases of the junction unmatched. Germline lookup yields CDR1 ENHRY and CDR2 SYGVKD. CDR3 loop: CAISEANRGQGEQYF. The CDR3 nucleotides read TGTGCCATCAGTGAGGCTAACAGGGGGCAGGGCGAGCAGTACTTC.

V usage is TRBV5-1 and J usage is TRBJ2-5; no definite D call. V was trimmed by 4 bases and J by 5 bases, leaving 12 bases between them. The germline gives CDR1 SGHRS, CDR2 YFSETQ. The CDR3 sequence is 13 residues long. For the CDR3, the DNA is TGCGCCAGCAGCCACGTATGGACGGAGACCCAGTACTTC. Protein: CASSHVWTETQYF.

The CDR3 loop reads CASSSGTNFDNEQFF. The CDR3 nucleotides read TGTGCCAGCAGCTCCGGGACCAACTTCGACAATGAGCAGTTCTTC. This chain uses TRBV7-9 with TRBJ2-1; D assignment may be TRBD1 or TRBD2 (5 bases each). The ends were cut back, 4 bases at V and 5 bases at J, with 15 bases in the middle. Germline-derived CDR1 and CDR2 are SEHNR and FQNEAQ (reference sequence). The CDR3 has 15 residues.

The CDR3 nucleotides read TGTGCCAGCATAGACCGTACGTTAAGCAATGAGCAGTTCTTC. It specifies CASIDRTLSNEQFF. This rearrangement joins TRBV2 to TRBJ2-1; D is unresolved. Germline CDR1 and CDR2: SNHLY and FYNNEI. The CDR3 length is 14 residues. V lost 7 bases and J 6 bases, leaving 16 bases between the germline ends.

The count of this clonotype is one. The chain couples TRBV11-1 to TRBJ1-5, with 7 bases aligning to TRBD1. Germline CDR1 reads SGHAT; CDR2 reads FQDESV (reference sequence). After removal of 6 bases from V and 7 bases from J, the junction contained 9 bases not matched to a gene. The CDR3 is made up of 14 amino acids. The CDR3 DNA reads as TGTGCCAGCAGACGACAGGGTTCTAGGCAGCCCCAGCATTTT. It codes for CASRRQGSRQPQHF.

V is TRBV2 and J is TRBJ1-2; no reliable D call. Trimming stripped 1 base from V and 4 bases from J, with 16 bases between. CDR1 is SNHLY, CDR2 FYNNEI, per germline. CDR3 size: 16 residues. As DNA, the CDR3 is TGTGCCAGCAGTGAAGAGGCTAGGGCACTTCGCTATGGCTACACCTTC. This encodes CASSEEARALRYGYTF. The whole variable domain, remainder taken from reference TRBV2 and TRBJ1-2, is EPEVTQTPSHQVTQMGQEVILRCVPISNHLYFYWYRQILGQKVEFLVSFYNNEISEKSEIFDDQFSVERPDGSNFTLKIRSTKLEDSAMYFCASSEEARALRYGYTFGSGTRLTVV.

The rearrangement uses TRBV20-1 and TRBJ2-4, with 11 positions matching TRBD2. The J call may not be correct, given that the DNA end is closer to TRBJ2-5. The CDR3 runs 15 residues. The germline V gene has CDR1 DFQATT and CDR2 SNEGSKA (reference sequence). The CDR3 spells CSARVAGGNVETQYF. CDR3 in DNA: TGCAGTGCTAGGGTAGCGGGGGGGAATGTGGAGACCCAGTACTTC.

V and J are TRBV7-9 and TRBJ1-2; maybe TRBD1 (6 bases). V lost 3 bases to trimming and J lost 8 bases, with 10 bases between them. Germline V gene sequence: CDR1 SEHNR, CDR2 FQNEAQ (reference sequence). CDR3 length: 12 residues. The CDR3 sequence: CASSFPGEGYTF. Written as DNA, the CDR3 is TGTGCCAGCAGCTTTCCAGGGGAAGGCTACACCTTC.

This clonotype was detected ten times or more. The rearrangement joins TRBV5-1 to TRBJ2-3, with 7 bases matching TRBD2. Looked up from germline, CDR1 is SGHRS and CDR2 is YFSETQ. There are 16 residues in the CDR3. After removal of 5 bases from V and 0 bases from J, the junction contained 9 bases not matched to a gene. CDR3 loop: CASSVLGRGSTDTQYF. The CDR3 DNA sequence: TGCGCCAGCAGTGTCCTGGGGCGGGGGAGCACAGATACGCAGTATTTT.

As regards this clonotype: One end of the junction is discordant with germline, which a read error may explain. The rearrangement joins TRBV3-1 to TRBJ2-1; D may correspond to TRBD1 or TRBD2 (5 bases each). In germline, CDR1 is LGHDT, CDR2 YNNKEL (reference sequence). The CDR3 runs 17 residues. The chain's CDR3 is CASSQERILGTNNEQFF. CDR3 bases: TGTGCCAGCAGTCAAGAAAGGATACTGGGGACGAACAATGAGCAGTTCTTC.

V gene TRBV4-1 combines with J gene TRBJ2-1, with TRBD1 matching 12 bases. CDR3 length: 18 amino acids. J was trimmed by 9 bases and V by 2 bases; bases with no gene match: 14. Germline CDR1 is MGHRA and CDR2 is YSYEKL. CDR3 DNA: TGCGCCAGCAGCCAACCGCCGGGACAGGGGGCGAAGGTTAGTGAGCAGTTCTTC. It is translated as CASSQPPGQGAKVSEQFF.

The V call is TRBV12-5, the J call TRBJ2-1; the D call may be TRBD1 or TRBD2 (5 bases each). V gave up 6 bases and J gave up 3 bases, with 12 bases separating them. Looked up from germline, CDR1 is LGHNT and CDR2 is FRNRAP. This CDR3 comprises 14 residues. The DNA for the CDR3 is TGTGCTAGTGGAACTGGGACGGGCTACAATGAGCAGTTCTTC. Translation: CASGTGTGYNEQFF.

This clonotype was counted a few times. V and J are TRBV12-3 or TRBV12-4 and TRBJ1-2; D remains ambiguous. V was clipped by 6 bases and J by 8 bases, with 7 bases between them. The CDR3 has 10 amino acids. The DNA for the CDR3 is TGTGCCAGCAGCCGCCAGGGCTACACCTTC. Residues: CASSRQGYTF.

Turning to this clonotype: Possible read error: a much larger clone is one base away. The chain employs TRBV12-3 or TRBV12-4 and TRBJ2-3, with a tentative D call TRBD2 (6 bases). V lost 3 bases to trimming and J lost 6 bases, with 16 bases between them. The CDR3 is 15 residues long. DNA of the CDR3: TGTGCCAGCAGTTTCCGCGGGGTGGGTCAGGATACGCAGTATTTT. This encodes CASSFRGVGQDTQYF.

The count of this clonotype is one. The chain joins TRBV29-1 to TRBJ2-2; 7 nucleotides align to TRBD1. Germline CDR1 reads SQVTM; CDR2 reads ANQGSEA. V gave up 6 bases and J gave up 6 bases; unmatched junction bases: 4. This CDR3 is built from 12 residues. CDR3 in DNA: TGCAGCGTGAGACAGGGTCCCGGGGAGCTGTTTTTT. Protein sequence: CSVRQGPGELFF.

The rearrangement links TRBV7-3 to TRBJ2-5; 7 bases match TRBD2. Germline lookup yields CDR1 SGHTA and CDR2 FQGTGA. Trimming removed 3 bases from V and 4 bases from J; junction bases left unmatched: 8. The CDR3 runs to 15 residues. Here the CDR3 DNA reads TGTGCCAGCAGCTTGGGGCTAGCGGCTGGAGAGACCCAGTACTTC. Translating it yields CASSLGLAAGETQYF.

The chain uses TRBV20-1 and TRBJ2-6, with D perhaps matching TRBD2 (6 bases). Trimming cost V 0 bases and J 2 bases, with 8 bases left between them. Germline lookup yields CDR1 DFQATT and CDR2 SNEGSKA (reference sequence). There are 15 residues in the CDR3. CDR3 in amino acids: CSARDIAAGANVLTF. DNA for the CDR3: TGCAGTGCTAGAGATATAGCGGCTGGGGCCAACGTCCTGACTTTC.